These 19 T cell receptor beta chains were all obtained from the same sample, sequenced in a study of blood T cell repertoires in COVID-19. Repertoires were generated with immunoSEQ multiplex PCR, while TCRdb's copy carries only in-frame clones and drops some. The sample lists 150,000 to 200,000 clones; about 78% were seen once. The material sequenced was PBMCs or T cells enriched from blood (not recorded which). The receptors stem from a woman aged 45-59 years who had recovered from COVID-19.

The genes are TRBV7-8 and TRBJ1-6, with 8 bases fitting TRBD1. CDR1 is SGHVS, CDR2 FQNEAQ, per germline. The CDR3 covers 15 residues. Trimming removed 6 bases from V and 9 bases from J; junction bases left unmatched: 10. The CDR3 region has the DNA TGTGCCAGCAGGTTTGAGACAGGGGATGGTTCACCCCTCCACTTT. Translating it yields CASRFETGDGSPLHF.

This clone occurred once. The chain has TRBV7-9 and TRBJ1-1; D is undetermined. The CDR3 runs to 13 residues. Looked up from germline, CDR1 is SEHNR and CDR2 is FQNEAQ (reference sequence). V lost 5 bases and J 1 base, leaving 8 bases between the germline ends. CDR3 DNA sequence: TGTGCCAGCAGCGCCAGACAGAACACTGAAGCTTTCTTT. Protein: CASSARQNTEAFF.

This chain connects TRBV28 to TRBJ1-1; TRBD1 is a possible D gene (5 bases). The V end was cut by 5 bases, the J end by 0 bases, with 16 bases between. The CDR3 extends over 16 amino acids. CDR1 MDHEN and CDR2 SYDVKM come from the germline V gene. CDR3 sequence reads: CASSTVGAQMNTEAFF. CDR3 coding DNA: TGTGCCAGCAGTACGGTAGGGGCCCAAATGAACACTGAAGCTTTCTTT.

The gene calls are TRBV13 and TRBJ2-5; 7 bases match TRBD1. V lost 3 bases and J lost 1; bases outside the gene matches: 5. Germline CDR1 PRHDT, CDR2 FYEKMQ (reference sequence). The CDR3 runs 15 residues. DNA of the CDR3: TGTGCCAGCAGCTTTCTGGACAGGCGCCAAGAGACCCAGTACTTC. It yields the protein CASSFLDRRQETQYF.

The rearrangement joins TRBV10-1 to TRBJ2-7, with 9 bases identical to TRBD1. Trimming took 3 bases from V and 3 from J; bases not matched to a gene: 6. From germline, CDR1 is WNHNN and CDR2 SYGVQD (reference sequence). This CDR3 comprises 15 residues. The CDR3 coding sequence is TGCGCCAGCAGTGATCCCGGGACAGGGATCTACGAGCAGTACTTC. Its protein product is CASSDPGTGIYEQYF.

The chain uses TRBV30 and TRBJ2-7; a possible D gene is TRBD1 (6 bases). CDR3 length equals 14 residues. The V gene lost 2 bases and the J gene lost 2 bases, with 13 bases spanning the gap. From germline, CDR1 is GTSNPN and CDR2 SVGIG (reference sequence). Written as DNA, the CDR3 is TGTGCCTGGAGTTTACCCGGGACACCCTACGAGCAGTACTTC. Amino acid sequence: CAWSLPGTPYEQYF.

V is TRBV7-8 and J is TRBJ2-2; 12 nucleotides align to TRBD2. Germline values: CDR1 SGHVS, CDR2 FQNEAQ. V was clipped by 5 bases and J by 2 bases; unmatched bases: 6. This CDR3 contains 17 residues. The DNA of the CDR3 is TGTGCCAGCAGCCCCCTAGCGGGAGGGGTCAACACCGGGGAGCTGTTTTTT. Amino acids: CASSPLAGGVNTGELFF.

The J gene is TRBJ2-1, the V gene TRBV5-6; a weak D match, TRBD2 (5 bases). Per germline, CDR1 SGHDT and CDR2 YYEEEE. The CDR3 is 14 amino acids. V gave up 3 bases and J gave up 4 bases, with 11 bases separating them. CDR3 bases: TGTGCCAGCAGCTCAACTAGGGTATACAATGAGCAGTTCTTC. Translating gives CASSSTRVYNEQFF. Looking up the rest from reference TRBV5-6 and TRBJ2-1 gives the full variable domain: DAGVTQSPTHLIKTRGQQVTLRCSPKSGHDTVSWYQQALGQGPQFIFQYYEEEERQRGNFPDRFSGHQFPNYSSELNVNALLLGDSALYLCASSSTRVYNEQFFGPGTRLTVL.

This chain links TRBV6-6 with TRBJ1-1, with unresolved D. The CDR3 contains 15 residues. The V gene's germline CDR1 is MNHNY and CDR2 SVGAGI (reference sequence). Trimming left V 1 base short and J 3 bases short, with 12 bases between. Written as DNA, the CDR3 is TGTGCCAGCAGTTACTGGCCCAGCGGGGACACTGAAGCTTTCTTT. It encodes CASSYWPSGDTEAFF.

CDR3 nucleotides: TGCGCCAGCAGCTTGGAGGGGCGGGAGGCAGCCTACAATGAGCAGTTCTTC. Protein product: CASSLEGREAAYNEQFF. The chain has TRBV5-1 and TRBJ2-1, with 8 bases lining up with TRBD2. Germline CDR1 SGHRS, CDR2 YFSETQ. This CDR3 spans 17 amino acids. With 0 bases clipped from V and 2 bases from J, the junction kept 7 bases outside the gene matches.

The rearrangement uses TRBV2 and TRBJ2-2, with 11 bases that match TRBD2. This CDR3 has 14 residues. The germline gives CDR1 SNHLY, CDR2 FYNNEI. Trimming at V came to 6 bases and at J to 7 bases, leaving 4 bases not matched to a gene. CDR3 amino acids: CASSRLAGNGELFF. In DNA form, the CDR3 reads TGTGCCAGCAGCCGACTAGCGGGAAACGGGGAGCTGTTTTTT.

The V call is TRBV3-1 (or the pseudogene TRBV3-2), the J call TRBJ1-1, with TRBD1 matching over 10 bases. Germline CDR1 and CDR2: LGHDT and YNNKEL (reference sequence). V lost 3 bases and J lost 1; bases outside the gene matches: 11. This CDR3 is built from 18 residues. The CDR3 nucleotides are TGTGCCAGCAGCCAGGAATCCGGGACAGGGGCGACGAACACTGAAGCTTTCTTT. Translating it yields CASSQESGTGATNTEAFF.

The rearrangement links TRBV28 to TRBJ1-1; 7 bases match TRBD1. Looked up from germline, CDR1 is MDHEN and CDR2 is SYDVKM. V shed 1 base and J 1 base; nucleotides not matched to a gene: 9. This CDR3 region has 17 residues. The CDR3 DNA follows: TGTGCCAGCAGTTTATATTTGTTGGCAGGGGGGAACACTGAAGCTTTCTTT. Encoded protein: CASSLYLLAGGNTEAFF.

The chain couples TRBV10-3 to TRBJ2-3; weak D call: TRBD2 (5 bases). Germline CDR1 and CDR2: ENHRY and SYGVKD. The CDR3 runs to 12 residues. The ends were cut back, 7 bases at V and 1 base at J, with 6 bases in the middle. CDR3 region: CAINGGTDTQYF. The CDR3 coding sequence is TGTGCCATCAACGGGGGCACAGATACGCAGTATTTT.

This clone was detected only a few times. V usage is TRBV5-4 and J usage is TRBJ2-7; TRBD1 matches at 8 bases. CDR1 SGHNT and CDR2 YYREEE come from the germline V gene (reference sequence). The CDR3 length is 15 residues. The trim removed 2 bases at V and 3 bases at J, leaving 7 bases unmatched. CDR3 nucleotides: TGTGCCAGCAGCTTCTCCAGCGGACAGGGCTACGAGCAGTACTTC. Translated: CASSFSSGQGYEQYF.

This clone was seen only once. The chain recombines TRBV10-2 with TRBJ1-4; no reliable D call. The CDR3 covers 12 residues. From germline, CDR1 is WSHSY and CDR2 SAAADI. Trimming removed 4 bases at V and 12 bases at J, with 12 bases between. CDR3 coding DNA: TGCGCCAGCAGTGGACTTAAGCCCCAACTGTTTTTT. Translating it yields CASSGLKPQLFF.

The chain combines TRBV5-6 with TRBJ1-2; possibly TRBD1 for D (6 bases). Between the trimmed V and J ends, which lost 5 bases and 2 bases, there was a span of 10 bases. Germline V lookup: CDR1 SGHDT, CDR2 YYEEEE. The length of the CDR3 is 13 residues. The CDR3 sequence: CASSSQGNYGYTF. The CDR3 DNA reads TGTGCCAGCAGTTCGCAGGGGAACTATGGCTACACCTTC.

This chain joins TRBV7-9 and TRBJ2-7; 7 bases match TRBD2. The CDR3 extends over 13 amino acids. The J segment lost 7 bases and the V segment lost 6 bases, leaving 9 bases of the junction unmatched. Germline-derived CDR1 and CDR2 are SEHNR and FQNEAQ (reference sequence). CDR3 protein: CASSGGGSREQYF. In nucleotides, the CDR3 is TGTGCCAGCAGTGGCGGCGGGAGCCGGGAGCAGTACTTC.

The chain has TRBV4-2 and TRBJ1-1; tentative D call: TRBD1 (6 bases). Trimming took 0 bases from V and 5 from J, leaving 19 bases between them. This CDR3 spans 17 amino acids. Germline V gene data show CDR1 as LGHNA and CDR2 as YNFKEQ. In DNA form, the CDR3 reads TGTGCCAGCAGCCAAGAGCAGTCCAGAGGGGGTGAAACTGAAGCTTTCTTT. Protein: CASSQEQSRGGETEAFF.